The 32 T cell receptor beta chains in this list originate from one sample, sequenced in a study of T cell repertoires in cytomegalovirus infection. In TCRdb, the reads were re-called with MiXCR into one record per CDR3 protein. The table records a few hundred thousand distinct CDR3 sequences, roughly 10% of them present only once. The sequenced sample was PBMCs. The source of these receptors is a human donor in good health (CMV status not recorded). Some clones in this sample may be carry-over from other donors' samples.

This chain links TRBV4-3 with TRBJ1-4, with 8 bases aligning to TRBD1. The junction had 21 bases not matched to a gene; V was cut back by 2 bases and J by 7 bases. Per germline, CDR1 LGHNA and CDR2 YSLEER. The CDR3 has 20 amino acids. CDR3 in DNA: TGCGCCAGCAGCCAACGGCGATTCGGACAGGGAGGGTCAGGTAGTGAAAAACTGTTTTTT. It yields the protein CASSQRRFGQGGSGSEKLFF.

This clonotype appeared many times. The J gene is TRBJ2-7, the V gene TRBV6-2 or TRBV6-3; D might be TRBD1 (6 bases). The CDR3 is 13 amino acids. Germline V gives CDR1 MNHEY, CDR2 SVGEGT. V lost 5 bases and J lost 3, with 11 bases in between. CDR3 bases: TGTGCCAGCAGTCCCCGACAGGTCTACGAGCAGTACTTC. Residues: CASSPRQVYEQYF.

This clonotype was seen at least ten times. The genes are TRBV19 and TRBJ1-5; maybe TRBD1 (5 bases). This CDR3 spans 15 amino acids. The V end was cut by 5 bases, the J end by 0 bases, with 11 bases between. The germline gives CDR1 LNHDA, CDR2 SQIVND (reference sequence). The CDR3 nucleotides read TGTGCCAGTAGTTACGGGACTCTTAGCAATCAGCCCCAGCATTTT. It specifies CASSYGTLSNQPQHF.

This clonotype was seen at least ten times. This chain uses TRBV6-1 with TRBJ1-5; TRBD1 agrees at 9 bases. The germline CDR1 and CDR2 sequences are MNHNS and SASEGT. With V trimmed by 2 bases and J by 6 bases, 14 bases remained unmatched. The CDR3 runs 18 residues. The CDR3 here is CASSERGQGIDGRQPQHF. The CDR3 bases are TGTGCCAGCAGTGAAAGGGGACAGGGTATCGATGGTCGTCAGCCCCAGCATTTT.

This clonotype occurred many times. The chain carries TRBV7-2 and TRBJ2-7; D is unclear. Trimming left V 4 bases short and J 0 bases short, with 7 bases between. Germline V lookup: CDR1 SGHTA, CDR2 FQGNSA. CDR3 length equals 13 residues. The CDR3 DNA sequence: TGTGCCAGCAGCTCTACACACTCCTACGAGCAGTACTTC. It translates to CASSSTHSYEQYF. The variable domain in full, completed from reference TRBV7-2 and TRBJ2-7, reads GAGVSQSPSNKVTEKGKDVELRCDPISGHTALYWYRQSLGQGLEFLIYFQGNSAPDKSGLPSDRFSAERTGGSVSTLTIQRTQQEDSAVYLCASSSTHSYEQYFGPGTRLTVT.

This clonotype has a count of ten or more. The chain links TRBV7-6 to TRBJ2-3; the match to TRBD2 covers 11 bases. The V gene's germline CDR1 is SGHVS and CDR2 FNYEAQ. CDR3 length: 17 amino acids. With V trimmed by 4 bases and J by 0 bases, 6 bases remained unmatched. In DNA form, the CDR3 reads TGTGCCAGCAGCTACCTTAGCGGGAGGGATAGCACAGATACGCAGTATTTT. Amino acids: CASSYLSGRDSTDTQYF.

This clonotype was found many times. J is TRBJ2-5 and V is TRBV7-8; 9 bases fit TRBD2. Germline lookup yields CDR1 SGHVS and CDR2 FQNEAQ. Germline trimming cut 5 bases from V and 10 bases from J; bases unmatched to any gene: 23. There are 18 residues in the CDR3. Here the CDR3 DNA reads TGTGCCAGCAGCCCAAGGGGTAGCGGGAGCCCAAATCGTCTGGACCAGTACTTC. Protein sequence: CASSPRGSGSPNRLDQYF.

This clonotype was detected a few times. The gene calls are TRBV28 and TRBJ1-2, with 7 bases that match TRBD1. Per germline, CDR1 MDHEN and CDR2 SYDVKM. The CDR3 spans 15 residues. The V segment lost 7 bases and the J segment 4 bases; nucleotides outside the gene matches: 12. The CDR3 bases are TGTGCCAGCACCCTAGGCGGGACAGCTATCTATGGCTACACCTTC. Translated, it gives CASTLGGTAIYGYTF.

This clonotype was seen repeatedly, ten times or more. V and J are TRBV7-2 and TRBJ2-5, with 13 bases that match TRBD2. This CDR3 is built from 15 residues. V lost 5 bases to trimming and J lost 5 bases; unmatched junction nucleotides: 5. Germline CDR1 and CDR2: SGHTA and FQGNSA. The CDR3 nucleotides are TGTGCCAGCAGCCCAAGGACTAGCGGGAGTGAGACCCAGTACTTC. It specifies CASSPRTSGSETQYF. The complete variable domain, with remaining parts taken from reference TRBV7-2 and TRBJ2-5, reads GAGVSQSPSNKVTEKGKDVELRCDPISGHTALYWYRQSLGQGLEFLIYFQGNSAPDKSGLPSDRFSAERTGGSVSTLTIQRTQQEDSAVYLCASSPRTSGSETQYFGPGTRLLVL.

This clonotype was found many times. The rearrangement links TRBV12-3 or TRBV12-4 to TRBJ2-3, with 9 bases aligning to TRBD2. With 6 bases clipped from V and 4 bases from J, the junction kept 2 bases outside the gene matches. The CDR3 sequence is 13 residues long. CDR3 bases: TGTGCCAGCAGGCGGACTAGCGCAGATACGCAGTATTTT. It yields the protein CASRRTSADTQYF.

This clonotype was found many times. The chain uses TRBV5-1 and TRBJ1-1; TRBD1 agrees at 7 bases. The CDR3 consists of 16 residues. V lost 1 base and J lost 0; bases outside the gene matches: 6. CDR1 and CDR2 from the germline V gene are SGHRS and YFSETQ. The CDR3 sequence is CASSLQGGNMNTEAFF. The CDR3 bases are TGCGCCAGCAGCTTGCAGGGGGGCAACATGAACACTGAAGCTTTCTTT. The full variable domain, completed using reference TRBV5-1 and TRBJ1-1, is KAGVTQTPRYLIKTRGQQVTLSCSPISGHRSVSWYQQTPGQGLQFLFEYFSETQRNKGNFPGRFSGRQFSNSRSEMNVSTLELGDSALYLCASSLQGGNMNTEAFFGQGTRLTVV.

Turning to this clonotype: A much larger clonotype is one base distant, so this may be a read error. This chain joins TRBV7-2 and TRBJ2-5; 15 bases agree with TRBD2. CDR3 size: 17 residues. The germline V gene encodes CDR1 SGHTA and CDR2 FQGNSA. Here the CDR3 reads CACSPGTSGRREETQYF. The CDR3, as DNA: TGTGCCTGCAGCCCCGGGACTAGCGGGAGGAGGGAAGAGACCCAGTACTTC.

This clonotype has ten or more counts. The V call is TRBV6-1, the J call TRBJ1-2; 7 nucleotides agree with TRBD1. V shed 3 bases and J 11 bases; nucleotides not matched to a gene: 9. The germline gives CDR1 MNHNS, CDR2 SASEGT. The CDR3 length is 13 residues. The CDR3 DNA is TGTGCCAGCAGTGACCCGGACAGGTCCCCGTACACCTTC. Protein: CASSDPDRSPYTF.

This clonotype appeared many times. V gene TRBV7-2 combines with J gene TRBJ2-3; D may be TRBD1 (5 bases). In germline, CDR1 is SGHTA, CDR2 FQGNSA. This CDR3 contains 13 residues. V was shortened by 5 bases and J by 5 bases, with 11 bases between the two germline ends. The CDR3 reads CASSLGRGDTQYF. Written as DNA, the CDR3 is TGTGCCAGCAGCCTCGGAAGGGGAGATACGCAGTATTTT.

The V call is TRBV14, the J call TRBJ2-3; D may match TRBD1 or TRBD2 (5 bases each). CDR1 and CDR2 from the germline V gene are SGHDN and FVKESK. The V end lost 0 bases, the J end lost 0 bases, and 13 bases lay between the germline ends. The CDR3 is 17 residues long. The chain's CDR3 is CASSQDTGQPSTDTQYF. The DNA of the CDR3 is TGTGCCAGCAGCCAAGATACGGGGCAACCGAGCACAGATACGCAGTATTTT.

Many counts were recorded for this clonotype. The chain is built from TRBV7-2 and TRBJ2-7; 7 bases agree with TRBD1. With 3 bases clipped from V and 2 bases from J, the junction kept 4 bases outside the gene matches. CDR3 size: 14 residues. Germline V gene lookup returns CDR1 SGHTA and CDR2 FQGNSA. The chain's CDR3 is CASSFGTVTYEQYF. Here the CDR3 DNA reads TGTGCCAGCAGCTTTGGGACAGTTACCTACGAGCAGTACTTC.

This clonotype has at least ten counts. Sequence at one end of the junction differs from germline and may be a read error. The chain combines TRBV7-2 with TRBJ2-7; 10 nucleotides match TRBD2. Germline V CDR1 and CDR2: SGHTA, FQGNSA. The length of the CDR3 is 14 residues. The CDR3 sequence: CASSLAGVRYEQYF. DNA of the CDR3: TGTGCCAGCAGCCTAGCGGGAGTTCGGTACGAGCAGTACTTC.

This clonotype turned up a few times. This chain uses TRBV10-3 with TRBJ2-4; D is unresolved. Trimming took off 7 bases at V and 3 bases at J, with 13 bases between the two ends. CDR3 length equals 14 residues. Germline V gives CDR1 ENHRY, CDR2 SYGVKD. CDR3 sequence (DNA): TGTGCCATCATGCCTGACTCTGGCAAAAACATTCAGTACTTC. As protein: CAIMPDSGKNIQYF.

This clonotype was seen only a few times. V is TRBV2 and J is TRBJ2-1; D might be TRBD2 (6 bases). The CDR3 spans 13 residues. Germline CDR1 is SNHLY and CDR2 is FYNNEI. The V and J ends lost 8 bases and 5 bases respectively, with 13 bases between them. CDR3 nucleotides: TGTGCCAGCCGGGGGACTTTCAACAATGAGCAGTTCTTC. Residues: CASRGTFNNEQFF.

There are many counts of this clonotype. V is TRBV7-8 and J is TRBJ1-5; 8 bases are shared with TRBD1. V was clipped by 5 bases and J by 3 bases; unmatched bases: 6. Per the germline V gene, CDR1 is SGHVS and CDR2 is FQNEAQ. This CDR3 spans 15 amino acids. The DNA of the CDR3 is TGTGCCAGCAGCCAATCGGGACAGGACAATCAGCCCCAGCATTTT. Translated, it gives CASSQSGQDNQPQHF.

This clonotype occurred many times. This chain connects TRBV12-3 or TRBV12-4 to TRBJ2-7; tentatively, D is TRBD2 (6 bases). V lost 5 bases, J lost 1 base, and 12 bases lay in between. This CDR3 has 14 residues. This CDR3 is CASSRRGKSYEQYF. The CDR3 nucleotides read TGTGCCAGCAGTCGCCGGGGGAAGTCCTACGAGCAGTACTTC.

This clonotype showed up many times. One junction end disagrees with the germline gene, perhaps due to a read error. The chain is built from TRBV5-3 and TRBJ2-7; 8 bases are shared with TRBD1. TRBV5-3 is an open reading frame, and its role is uncertain. CDR3 length: 15 amino acids. Here the CDR3 reads CASSSTGDLTAEQYF. The DNA of the CDR3 is TGTGCCAGCAGCTCGACAGGGGACCTAACTGCCGAGCAGTACTTC.

For this clonotype: A read error is possible here, since a much larger clone lies one base away. The chain employs TRBV10-3 and TRBJ1-1, with D maybe TRBD1 (6 bases). There are 15 residues in the CDR3. Per germline, CDR1 ENHRY and CDR2 SYGVKD. The CDR3 loop is CAIGDPGEVGTEAFF. CDR3 in DNA: TGTGCCATCGGTGATCCAGGGGAAGTGGGGACTGAAGCTTTCTTT.

The table lists this clonotype with a few counts. J is TRBJ2-1 and V is TRBV12-3 or TRBV12-4; maybe TRBD2 (6 bases). This CDR3 spans 14 amino acids. V lost 5 bases and J lost 7, with 15 bases in between. In DNA, the CDR3 is TGTGCCAGCAGTCAAAATCACGGGGGAAATGAGCAGTTCTTC. Protein product: CASSQNHGGNEQFF.

This clonotype was observed a few times. The chain has TRBV12-3 or TRBV12-4 and TRBJ1-2; 8 positions agree with TRBD1. Trimming cost V 1 base and J 13 bases; bases outside gene matches: 11. The CDR3 sequence is 14 residues long. The CDR3 loop is CASSLGGQGVTTTF. The CDR3 bases are TGTGCCAGCAGTTTAGGCGGACAGGGTGTAACGACCACCTTC.

This clonotype has at least ten counts. This sequence joins TRBV7-2 and TRBJ2-4; D call uncertain. V was clipped by 5 bases and J by 1 base, with 9 bases between them. The V gene's germline CDR1 is SGHTA and CDR2 FQGNSA. There are 14 residues in the CDR3. The CDR3 spells CASSLSWAKNIQYF. In nucleotides, the CDR3 is TGTGCCAGCAGCCTATCGTGGGCCAAAAACATTCAGTACTTC.

In this sample, this clonotype turned up a few times. This may stem from a read error, because a much larger clone lies one nucleotide away. The V and J genes are TRBV6-2 or TRBV6-3 and TRBJ1-1; 8 nucleotides line up with TRBD1. The CDR3 length is 14 residues. V lost 2 bases to trimming and J lost 4 bases; unmatched junction nucleotides: 3. Germline V CDR1 and CDR2: MNHEY, SVGEGT. The CDR3 nucleotides read TGTGCCAGCAGTTACGCAGGGGGCGGCACTGAAGCTTTCTTT. Translated, it gives CASSYAGGGTEAFF.

This clonotype counts as medium-sized. As DNA, the CDR3 is TGTGCCAGCAGCTTGACGAACACTGAAGCTTTCTTT. Translated, it gives CASSLTNTEAFF. The chain couples TRBV7-2 to TRBJ1-1; D is ambiguous. Trimming shortened V by 3 bases and J by 1 base, and 3 bases separated the two germline ends. This CDR3 has 12 amino acids. Germline loops: CDR1 SGHTA, CDR2 FQGNSA. The whole variable domain, remainder taken from reference TRBV7-2 and TRBJ1-1, is GAGVSQSPSNKVTEKGKDVELRCDPISGHTALYWYRQSLGQGLEFLIYFQGNSAPDKSGLPSDRFSAERTGGSVSTLTIQRTQQEDSAVYLCASSLTNTEAFFGQGTRLTVV.

This chain uses TRBV3-1 with TRBJ2-6; no definite D call. V was trimmed by 4 bases and J by 0 bases, leaving 7 bases between them. Germline lookup yields CDR1 LGHDT and CDR2 YNNKEL (reference sequence). This CDR3 spans 15 amino acids. The CDR3 is CASSLYRSGANVLTF. Here the CDR3 DNA reads TGTGCCAGCAGCCTCTACCGCTCTGGGGCCAACGTCCTGACTTTC.

This chain links TRBV19 with TRBJ2-1; a weak D match, TRBD2 (5 bases). The length of the CDR3 is 13 residues. CDR1 and CDR2 from the germline V gene are LNHDA and SQIVND (reference sequence). V lost 7 bases, J lost 6 bases, and 13 bases lay in between. The CDR3 reads CASKTDGVNEQFF. The DNA for the CDR3 is TGTGCCAGTAAGACTGACGGGGTCAATGAGCAGTTCTTC.

The chain recombines TRBV7-2 with TRBJ1-1; a weak D match, TRBD1 (5 bases). Trimming removed 5 bases from V and 7 bases from J, with 17 bases in between. Germline CDR1 SGHTA, CDR2 FQGNSA. The CDR3 contains 14 residues. CDR3 bases: TGTGCCAGCAGCCCCGACAGAAAACACTATGAAGCTTTCTTT. It translates to CASSPDRKHYEAFF.

The V call is TRBV6-2 or TRBV6-3, the J call TRBJ2-3, with unresolved D. Germline CDR1 and CDR2: MNHEY and SVGEGT. V lost 4 bases and J lost 3, with 11 bases in between. This CDR3 is built from 14 residues. The CDR3 region is CASSFAKGTDTQYF. The CDR3 DNA sequence: TGTGCCAGCAGTTTTGCGAAAGGGACAGATACGCAGTATTTT.